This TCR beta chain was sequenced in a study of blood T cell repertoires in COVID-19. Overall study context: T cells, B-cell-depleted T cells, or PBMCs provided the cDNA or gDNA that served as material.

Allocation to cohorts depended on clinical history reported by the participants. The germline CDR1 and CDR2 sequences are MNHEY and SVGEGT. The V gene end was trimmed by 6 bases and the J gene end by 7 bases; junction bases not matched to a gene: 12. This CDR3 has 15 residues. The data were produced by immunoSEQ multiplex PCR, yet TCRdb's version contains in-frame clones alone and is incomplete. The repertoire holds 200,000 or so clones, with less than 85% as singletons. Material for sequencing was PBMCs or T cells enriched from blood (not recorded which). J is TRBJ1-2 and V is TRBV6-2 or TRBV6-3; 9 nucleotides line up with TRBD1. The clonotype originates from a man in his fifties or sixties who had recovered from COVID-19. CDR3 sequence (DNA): TGTGCCAGCAGCCGGGACAGGGAACTTGCCTTTGGCTACACCTTC. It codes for CASSRDRELAFGYTF.